The clone carrying this T cell receptor (beta chain) was picked up many times. The sample is drawn from a study of T-cell reconstitution after alpha-beta-depleted transplantation in children. A TCRbeta library incorporating unique molecular identifiers was prepared. TCRdb redid the calling of the PCR reads with MiXCR, one entry per CDR3 protein. Here the sample spans almost 500,000 distinct CDR3 sequences, around 12% being singletons. The CDR3 consists of 15 residues. V gave up 4 bases and J gave up 0 bases; unmatched junction bases: 4. CDR1 is SGHRS and CDR2 is YFSETQ in the germline V gene. The sequence derives from a human donor who donated a stem cell graft to a child with combined immunodeficiency. The input for sequencing was PBMCs from the stem cell graft donor, taken from the stem cell graft. This rearrangement joins TRBV5-1 to TRBJ1-3; 7 positions agree with TRBD1. As DNA, the CDR3 is TGCGCCAGCAGCCGACAGGGAGACTCTGGAAACACCATATATTTT. Encoded protein: CASSRQGDSGNTIYF.